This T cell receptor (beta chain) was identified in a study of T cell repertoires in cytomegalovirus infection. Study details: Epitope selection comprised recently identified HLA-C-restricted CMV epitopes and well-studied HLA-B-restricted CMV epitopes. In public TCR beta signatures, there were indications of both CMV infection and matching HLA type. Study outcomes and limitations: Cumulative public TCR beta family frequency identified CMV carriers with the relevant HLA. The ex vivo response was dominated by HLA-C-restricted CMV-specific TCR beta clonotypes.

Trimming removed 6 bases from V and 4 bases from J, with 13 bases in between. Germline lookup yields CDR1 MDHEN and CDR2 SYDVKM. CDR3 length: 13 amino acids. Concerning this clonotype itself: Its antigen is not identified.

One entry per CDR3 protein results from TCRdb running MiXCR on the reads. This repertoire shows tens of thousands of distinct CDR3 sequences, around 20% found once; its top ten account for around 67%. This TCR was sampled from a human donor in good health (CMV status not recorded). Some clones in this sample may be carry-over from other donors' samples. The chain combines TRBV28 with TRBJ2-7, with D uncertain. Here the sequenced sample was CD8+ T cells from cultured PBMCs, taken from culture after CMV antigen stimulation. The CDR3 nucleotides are TGTGCCAGCAGCCCCTTGTCTAGATACGAGCAGTACTTC. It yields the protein CASSPLSRYEQYF.